Listed below are T cell receptor beta chains from one sample, sequenced in a study of blood T cell repertoires in COVID-19. The data were produced by immunoSEQ multiplex PCR, yet TCRdb's version contains in-frame clones alone and is incomplete. The sample has about 100,000 clones, approximately 70% seen once. The sequencing input was peripheral blood. The receptors were gathered from a woman between 35 and 50 years old with acute or convalescent COVID-19. The CDR3 runs from the conserved cysteine through the conserved F or W. The D gene is left open where the match is weak. Expanded clones are given a class, and other clones once, few, many or no size at all.

j_call	d_call	clone_size	v_call	cdr3_aa	cdr3_nt
TRBJ2-1	TRBD1	few	TRBV29-1	CSVEDLGDRGDNEQFF	TGCAGCGTTGAAGACTTGGGGGACAGGGGCGACAATGAGCAGTTCTTC
TRBJ2-1	TRBD1	few	TRBV9	CASSVGGQAQGEQFF	TGTGCCAGCAGCGTAGGGGGACAGGCCCAGGGTGAGCAGTTCTTC
TRBJ2-7	TRBD1	.	TRBV4-1	CASSQDGRMRQGSSYEQYF	TGCGCCAGCAGCCAAGATGGGAGGATGAGACAGGGGAGCTCCTACGAGCAGTACTTC
TRBJ1-1	.	.	TRBV10-2	CASILQGSEAFF	TGCGCCAGCATTTTACAGGGCTCTGAAGCTTTCTTT
TRBJ1-1	.	.	TRBV14	CASSPNWGGTEAFF	TGTGCCAGCAGCCCAAATTGGGGCGGAACGGAAGCTTTCTTT
TRBJ2-3	TRBD2	few	TRBV19	CASSMREAGGTDTQYF	TGTGCCAGTAGTATGCGCGAGGCGGGGGGCACAGATACGCAGTATTTT
TRBJ1-5	.	.	TRBV19	CASGRGIRQPQHF	TGTGCCAGCGGCCGGGGGATTAGACAGCCCCAGCATTTT
TRBJ1-2	TRBD1	.	TRBV6-5	CASSTGQGDGYTF	TGTGCCAGCAGTACCGGACAGGGAGATGGCTACACCTTC
TRBJ1-4	TRBD1	.	TRBV7-9	CASSLGDRGTNEKLFF	TGTGCCAGCAGCTTAGGGGACAGGGGTACTAATGAAAAACTGTTTTTT
TRBJ1-3	TRBD1	.	TRBV4-3	CASSQEHDQTGYGNTIYF	TGCGCCAGCAGCCAAGAGCACGACCAGACAGGGTACGGAAACACCATATATTTT
TRBJ1-2	.	.	TRBV6-2/TRBV6-3	CASSYPQGSNYGYTF	TGTGCCAGCAGTTACCCGCAGGGGAGCAACTATGGCTACACCTTC
TRBJ2-3	.	few	TRBV30	CAWIPGDTQYF	TGTGCCTGGATTCCGGGAGATACGCAGTATTTT
TRBJ1-4	.	.	TRBV24-1	CATSDFKDTYFF	TGTGCCACCAGTGATTTTAAGGACACATATTTTTTT
TRBJ1-3	.	.	TRBV30	CAWATNGAIYF	TGTGCCTGGGCAACTAACGGGGCCATATATTTT
TRBJ1-4	.	.	TRBV10-3	CAISESGRQGEKLFF	TGTGCCATCAGTGAGTCTGGGAGGCAAGGTGAAAAACTGTTTTTT
TRBJ2-3	.	.	TRBV4-1	CASSQAYSTDTQYF	TGCGCCAGCAGCCAAGCCTATAGCACAGATACGCAGTATTTT
TRBJ1-5	.	few	TRBV12-2	CASRVQGHSNQPQHF	TGTGCAAGTCGCGTCCAGGGGCATAGCAATCAGCCCCAGCATTTT
TRBJ1-3	TRBD1	once	TRBV4-3	CASSRTPTLRDSSGNTIYF	TGCGCCAGCAGCCGCACACCTACACTCCGGGACAGCTCTGGAAACACCATATATTTT
TRBJ2-7	.	.	TRBV24-1	CATSDPPNYEQYF	TGTGCCACCAGTGATCCCCCCAACTACGAGCAGTACTTC
TRBJ2-2	TRBD1	few	TRBV18	CASSPDRSGELFF	TGTGCCAGCTCACCGGACAGGTCGGGGGAGCTGTTTTTT
TRBJ1-4	.	.	TRBV6-6	CASGASATNEKLFF	TGTGCCAGCGGAGCCAGCGCAACTAATGAAAAACTGTTTTTT
TRBJ2-7	.	.	TRBV6-2/TRBV6-3	CASSYFGDFNEQYF	TGTGCCAGCAGTTACTTCGGGGACTTCAACGAGCAGTACTTC
TRBJ1-4	.	once	TRBV28	CASSFLGEDEKLFF	TGTGCCAGCAGTTTCTTGGGGGAGGATGAAAAACTGTTTTTT
TRBJ1-6	.	.	TRBV5-6	CASSSLGGSPLHF	TGTGCCAGCAGCTCCCTAGGAGGATCACCCCTCCACTTT
TRBJ2-7	TRBD1	.	TRBV15	CATSERQGSEQYF	TGTGCCACCAGCGAAAGACAGGGATCCGAGCAGTACTTC
TRBJ1-3	TRBD1	.	TRBV18	CASSPRQGDSGNTIYF	TGTGCCAGCTCACCACGGCAGGGGGACTCTGGAAACACCATATATTTT
TRBJ1-6	TRBD1	.	TRBV6-1	CASSEPRTGPSYNSPLHF	TGTGCCAGCAGTGAACCTAGGACAGGCCCGTCTTATAATTCACCCCTCCACTTT
TRBJ1-1	.	few	TRBV21-1	CASSKGPGGSKYTEAFF	TGTGCCAGCAGCAAAGGCCCAGGGGGCAGTAAGTACACTGAAGCTTTCTTT
TRBJ2-7	TRBD1	few	TRBV11-2	CASSPRQGLGYEQYF	TGTGCCAGCAGCCCCCGACAGGGGCTAGGCTACGAGCAGTACTTC
TRBJ2-1	.	many	TRBV7-6	CASSTGQSSYNEQFF	TGTGCCAGCAGTACCGGACAGAGCTCCTACAATGAGCAGTTCTTC
TRBJ2-5	TRBD2	once	TRBV5-6	CASSLSLGLAETQYF	TGTGCCAGCAGCTTATCGTTGGGACTAGCCGAGACCCAGTACTTC